A selection of T cell receptor beta chains follows, all from one sample in a study of identical twins. MiXCR, applied by TCRdb to the 5' RACE reads, yields one record per CDR3 protein. Among some 790,000 distinct CDR3 sequences, around a sixth were seen once, and the ten largest hold around 13%. These data were also filed under a second study, of T cells expressing NK-cell markers.

The specimen sequenced was PBMCs. Receptors originate from a woman aged 18-29 years in good health. The CDR3 runs from the conserved cysteine through the conserved F or W. The D gene is left open where the match is weak. Size values are once, few and many counts, or a class for expanded clones, and some rows have none.

V	size	J	D	DNA	CDR3
TRBV6-1	NA	TRBJ1-1	NA	TGTGCCAGCAGTCGCCCAGGAGGGAGGGGGACTGAAGCTTTCTTT	CASSRPGGRGTEAFF
TRBV6-5	NA	TRBJ1-2	NA	TGTGCCAGCAGTTACGGGCAATTTGATGGCTACACCTTC	CASSYGQFDGYTF
TRBV7-8	few	TRBJ2-1	TRBD2	TGTGCCAGCAGCTTAGCGCTGGGACTAGCCTCCTACAATGAGCAGTTCTTC	CASSLALGLASYNEQFF
TRBV20-1	few	TRBJ2-1	TRBD1	TGCAGTGCTAGAACTTTTCAACCGGGACAGGATTATGAGCAGTTCTTC	CSARTFQPGQDYEQFF
TRBV18	NA	TRBJ2-3	NA	TGTGCCAGCTCATCCCTAGGGGGAGATACGCAGTATTTT	CASSSLGGDTQYF
TRBV6-6	few	TRBJ2-1	NA	TGTGCCAGCGGAACAATCAATAACAATGAGCAGTTCTTC	CASGTINNNEQFF
TRBV7-9	NA	TRBJ2-1	TRBD1	TGTGCCAGCAGCTCCGCCGGGACAGCAAACAATGAGCAGTTCTTC	CASSSAGTANNEQFF
TRBV19	many	TRBJ1-1	TRBD1	TGTGCCAGTAGGATCGGGACAGGGATATACACTGAAGCTTTCTTT	CASRIGTGIYTEAFF
TRBV2	few	TRBJ2-5	NA	TGTGCCAGCAGTTACTCGGAAGAGACCCAGTACTTC	CASSYSEETQYF
TRBV9	NA	TRBJ2-1	TRBD2	TGTGCCAGCAGCGTAGTAGGTAGCGGGGTGTACAATGAGCAGTTCTTC	CASSVVGSGVYNEQFF
TRBV7-9	NA	TRBJ2-7	NA	TGTGCCAGCAGCCACGACGGCTTTCGGTCCTACGAGCAGTACTTC	CASSHDGFRSYEQYF
TRBV20-1	few	TRBJ2-3	NA	TGCAGTGCTAGAGATCTCGGCCGGGGCACAGATACGCAGTATTTT	CSARDLGRGTDTQYF
TRBV5-1	few	TRBJ2-1	TRBD2	TGCGCCAGCAGCTTGGGCATAGCGGGGATCTACAATGAGCAGTTCTTC	CASSLGIAGIYNEQFF
TRBV19	NA	TRBJ2-1	TRBD2	TGTGCCAGTAGTTTCACTAGCGGGATCGTGGGTGAGCAGTTCTTC	CASSFTSGIVGEQFF
TRBV5-1	NA	TRBJ2-2	TRBD1	TGCGCCAGCAGCCACGAAGGACAGGCGGACACCGGGGAGCTGTTTTTT	CASSHEGQADTGELFF
TRBV7-9	NA	TRBJ2-7	TRBD1	TGTGCCAGCCGCCCCGGGACAGGATTCTACGAGCAGTACTTC	CASRPGTGFYEQYF
TRBV6-2/TRBV6-3	few	TRBJ2-1	NA	TGTGCCAGCAGTTACCCCCCCCGGGAGCAGTTCTTC	CASSYPPREQFF
TRBV6-1	few	TRBJ2-1	NA	TGTGCCAGCAGTGTTTCCGATAGCTCCTACAATGAGCAGTTCTTC	CASSVSDSSYNEQFF
TRBV10-3	NA	TRBJ2-5	TRBD2	TGTGCCATCAGTGCGGGGAGGGAAGAGACCCAGTACTTC	CAISAGREETQYF
TRBV6-1	few	TRBJ2-1	NA	TGTGCCAGCAGCCAGAAACCCCGGAATGAGCAGTTCTTC	CASSQKPRNEQFF
TRBV27	many	TRBJ2-1	NA	TGTGCCAGCAGTGGGCTGCGAGGGAAAACTTTCAATGAGCAGTTCTTC	CASSGLRGKTFNEQFF
TRBV4-2	NA	TRBJ2-5	NA	TGTGCCAGCAGCTGGGGGAATGCGGGAACCCAAGAGACCCAGTACTTC	CASSWGNAGTQETQYF
TRBV4-3	NA	TRBJ1-1	TRBD1	TGCGCCAGCAGCCGCGGACAGGGTGTCGTAAAAGCTTTCTTT	CASSRGQGVVKAFF
TRBV4-2	many	TRBJ1-1	NA	TGTGCCAGCAGCCAAGATACGGGGGCGACCACTGAAGCTTTCTTT	CASSQDTGATTEAFF
TRBV20-1	NA	TRBJ2-3	NA	TGCAGTGCATTACGACTGGGCGATACGCAGTATTTT	CSALRLGDTQYF
TRBV7-8	NA	TRBJ2-3	NA	TGTGCCAGCAGCGCCACGGGTAGCTGGGGAGATACGCAGTATTTT	CASSATGSWGDTQYF